This T cell receptor (beta chain) derives from a study of T cells in localized non-small cell lung cancer. V lost 1 base and J 10 bases, leaving 5 bases between the germline ends. Germline CDR1 and CDR2: SNHLY and FYNNEI. This CDR3 comprises 11 residues. The method was immunoSEQ multiplex PCR; TCRdb's version includes in-frame clones alone and lacks a portion of them. The sample has under 40,000 clones; approximately 81% are singletons. V is TRBV2 and J is TRBJ2-1; no clear D gene. This TCR was sampled from a male donor aged 60 or older with stage II squamous cell lung carcinoma. Sequenced material: peripheral blood, taken before any cancer treatment. DNA of the CDR3: TGTGCCAGCAGTGAAGGAGGCGAGCAGTTCTTC. It yields the protein CASSEGGEQFF.